These T cell receptor beta chains were read from a single sample in a study of cytomegalovirus exposure and HLA in healthy donors. Produced via immunoSEQ multiplex PCR; TCRdb's table is partial and in-frame only. In the table there are 140,000 to 150,000 clones, around 80% of which are singletons. Input material: PBMCs. All receptors derive from a boy aged 2 to 10 in good health and CMV-seronegative. Each CDR3 is given with its conserved first and last residue. A D gene is named only where the DNA matches it firmly. Expanded clones get a size class; other rows say once, few or many, or leave the size out.

clone size	D gene	V gene	J gene	CDR3 protein	CDR3 DNA
-	-	TRBV4-1	TRBJ1-1	CASSQPRRDGQNTEAFF	TGCGCCAGCAGCCAGCCTAGGCGGGACGGGCAGAACACTGAAGCTTTCTTT
-	TRBD1	TRBV5-4	TRBJ1-3	CASSLRQGGNTIYF	TGTGCCAGCAGCTTGAGACAGGGTGGAAACACCATATATTTT
-	-	TRBV2	TRBJ2-1	CASSEGRQKQFF	TGTGCCAGCAGTGAGGGGCGCCAGAAGCAGTTCTTC
-	TRBD2	TRBV7-2	TRBJ2-5	CASSLRLAMETQYF	TGTGCCAGCAGCTTAAGACTAGCAATGGAGACCCAGTACTTC
-	-	TRBV30	TRBJ1-5	CAWSVPGGRNQPQHF	TGTGCCTGGAGTGTACCTGGCGGCCGAAATCAGCCCCAGCATTTT
-	TRBD1	TRBV9	TRBJ2-7	CASSEGQGEQYF	TGTGCCAGCAGCGAAGGACAGGGCGAGCAGTACTTC
-	-	TRBV28	TRBJ2-2	CASSLRFESQNTGELFF	TGTGCCAGCAGTCTTCGTTTTGAGTCCCAAAACACCGGGGAGCTGTTTTTT
few	TRBD2	TRBV27	TRBJ2-2	CASSPLSLEGRDTGELFF	TGTGCCAGCAGTCCCCTTTCTTTGGAGGGGAGGGACACCGGGGAGCTGTTTTTT
-	-	TRBV30	TRBJ1-6	CAWQIRRDNSPLHF	TGTGCCTGGCAAATCCGCAGGGATAATTCACCCCTCCACTTT
-	-	TRBV2	TRBJ1-1	CASSGSGLLMNTEAFF	TGTGCCAGCAGTGGGTCCGGTCTACTAATGAACACTGAAGCTTTCTTT
-	-	TRBV2	TRBJ2-5	CASSEPGDGETQYF	TGTGCCAGCAGTGAACCGGGGGATGGAGAGACCCAGTACTTC
-	-	TRBV6-5	TRBJ2-2	CASIRSPANTGELFF	TGTGCCAGCATCAGGTCGCCGGCGAACACCGGGGAGCTGTTTTTT
-	-	TRBV19	TRBJ2-7	CASSIGPGLGGYEQYF	TGTGCCAGTAGTATCGGGCCAGGGTTGGGGGGCTACGAGCAGTACTTC
-	TRBD1	TRBV27	TRBJ2-1	CASSLFGTGRGGGVYNEQFF	TGTGCCAGCAGTTTATTCGGGACAGGGAGGGGTGGTGGGGTATACAATGAGCAGTTCTTC
-	-	TRBV7-2	TRBJ1-1	CASSPHPRTDFTEAFF	TGTGCCAGCAGCCCACACCCCCGGACGGACTTCACTGAAGCTTTCTTT
-	-	TRBV5-1	TRBJ2-3	CASSLLRTDGTDTQYF	TGCGCCAGCAGCTTACTTAGGACAGACGGCACAGATACGCAGTATTTT
-	TRBD1	TRBV5-1	TRBJ1-1	CASSFRDRGLTEAFF	TGCGCCAGCAGCTTCCGTGACAGGGGGCTTACTGAAGCTTTCTTT
-	-	TRBV19	TRBJ2-3	CASSISETDTQYF	TGTGCCAGTAGTATCTCCGAGACAGATACGCAGTATTTT
-	TRBD1	TRBV27	TRBJ1-5	CATRDRVHQPQHF	TGTGCCACCCGGGACAGGGTCCATCAGCCCCAGCATTTT
-	TRBD1	TRBV11-1	TRBJ2-7	CASSLGRRTGSSYEQYF	TGTGCCAGCAGCTTGGGACGTAGGACAGGGTCTTCCTACGAGCAGTACTTC
few	TRBD2	TRBV6-5	TRBJ2-1	CASIKGLAGPNEQFF	TGTGCCAGCATCAAGGGACTAGCGGGACCTAATGAGCAGTTCTTC
few	-	TRBV5-1	TRBJ1-4	CASRMTVTNEKLFF	TGCGCCAGCAGAATGACAGTAACTAATGAAAAACTGTTTTTT
-	TRBD1	TRBV5-8	TRBJ2-7	CASSFLTGGRDEQYF	TGTGCCAGCAGCTTCCTAACAGGGGGTAGGGACGAGCAGTACTTC
once	-	TRBV5-1	TRBJ2-5	CASSFGPGYQETQYF	TGCGCCAGCAGCTTCGGACCGGGGTACCAAGAGACCCAGTACTTC
-	-	TRBV19	TRBJ1-5	CASSIMGGASNQPQHF	TGTGCCAGTAGTATAATGGGGGGGGCGAGCAATCAGCCCCAGCATTTT
-	TRBD1	TRBV27	TRBJ1-6	CATRTGAGADNSPLHF	TGTGCCACCAGGACAGGGGCTGGAGCGGATAATTCACCCCTCCACTTT
-	-	TRBV2	TRBJ2-2	CASNGAPNTGELFF	TGTGCCAGCAATGGGGCTCCAAACACCGGGGAGCTGTTTTTT
-	-	TRBV4-1	TRBJ2-1	CASSQPDRYNEQFF	TGCGCCAGCAGCCAACCCGACAGGTACAATGAGCAGTTCTTC
-	TRBD1	TRBV6-5	TRBJ2-7	CASSYSRGGNEQYF	TGTGCCAGCAGTTACTCACGAGGGGGCAACGAGCAGTACTTC
-	-	TRBV7-9	TRBJ1-4	CASSYGEKLFF	TGTGCCAGCAGCTACGGGGAAAAACTGTTTTTT
-	TRBD1	TRBV19	TRBJ1-1	CASSINWGDRGSPEAFF	TGTGCCAGTAGTATTAATTGGGGGGACAGGGGGTCCCCTGAAGCTTTCTTT
once	TRBD1	TRBV5-4	TRBJ1-4	CASSTGTGVPSNEKLFF	TGTGCCAGCAGTACCGGGACAGGGGTACCTTCTAATGAAAAACTGTTTTTT
-	-	TRBV5-6	TRBJ2-7	CASSAANYEQYF	TGTGCCAGCAGTGCGGCTAACTACGAGCAGTACTTC
-	TRBD1	TRBV6-1	TRBJ1-2	CASSRQGRNYGYTF	TGTGCCAGCAGCCGACAGGGGCGCAACTATGGCTACACCTTC
-	TRBD1	TRBV7-2	TRBJ2-1	CASSRDRAYNEQFF	TGTGCCAGCAGCCGGGACAGGGCCTACAATGAGCAGTTCTTC
few	TRBD1	TRBV30	TRBJ1-4	CAWSGETGDEKLFF	TGTGCCTGGAGTGGGGAGACAGGGGACGAAAAACTGTTTTTT
-	-	TRBV18	TRBJ2-6	CASSPIESGANVLTF	TGTGCCAGCTCACCTATAGAATCTGGGGCCAACGTCCTGACTTTC
-	TRBD2	TRBV30	TRBJ2-7	CAWREERGNSYEQYF	TGTGCCTGGAGGGAGGAGCGGGGGAACTCCTACGAGCAGTACTTC
-	-	TRBV6-1	TRBJ1-4	CASSAGEGSEKLFF	TGTGCCAGCAGTGCTGGGGAAGGGAGTGAAAAACTGTTTTTT
-	TRBD1	TRBV27	TRBJ1-5	CASSRGQGNQPQHF	TGTGCCAGCAGTCGGGGACAGGGCAATCAGCCCCAGCATTTT
-	-	TRBV12-5	TRBJ1-4	CASAHGRGGAEGNEKLFF	TGTGCTAGTGCTCACGGAAGGGGGGGCGCTGAGGGTAATGAAAAACTGTTTTTT
-	-	TRBV5-1	TRBJ2-7	CASSLTGSYEQYF	TGCGCCAGCAGCTTAACAGGGTCCTACGAGCAGTACTTC